This TCR beta chain was retrieved from a study of blood T cell repertoires in COVID-19. Study-wide background: Both acute and convalescent COVID-19 samples were obtained from the United States, Italy and Spain. In each case, the material was cDNA or gDNA derived from T cells, B-cell-depleted T cells, or PBMCs.

The junction had 9 bases not matched to a gene; V was cut back by 4 bases and J by 5 bases. This CDR3 spans 15 amino acids. The germline CDR1 and CDR2 sequences are SGHRS and YFSETQ. In the original processing: Reference gene primer amplification gave estimated nucleated cell counts. TCRdb's table, derived via immunoSEQ multiplex PCR, lists solely in-frame clones and lacks some. That table supplies the V and J calls and clone size; D and trimming were determined from the DNA. The table includes approximately 88,000 clones, around three quarters detected once. The chain recombines TRBV5-1 with TRBJ1-1; 9 bases line up with TRBD1. The sequenced material came from peripheral blood. The source is an elderly woman with acute or convalescent COVID-19. The chain's CDR3 is CASSPIGTGFTEAFF. The DNA for the CDR3 is TGCGCCAGCAGCCCTATCGGGACAGGGTTTACTGAAGCTTTCTTT. Looking up the rest from reference TRBV5-1 and TRBJ1-1 gives the full variable domain: KAGVTQTPRYLIKTRGQQVTLSCSPISGHRSVSWYQQTPGQGLQFLFEYFSETQRNKGNFPGRFSGRQFSNSRSEMNVSTLELGDSALYLCASSPIGTGFTEAFFGQGTRLTVV.